Below are 22 T cell receptor beta chains sequenced from a single sample in a study of blood T cell repertoires in COVID-19. Generated by immunoSEQ multiplex PCR, the TCRdb table keeps only in-frame clones and is missing some. The data show a few hundred thousand clones, roughly 85% seen once. The sequencing input was peripheral blood. These receptors all come from a human donor in a cohort sampled during active COVID-19.

This chain uses TRBV4-1 with TRBJ1-2; D is perhaps TRBD1 (5 bases). The V gene's germline CDR1 is MGHRA and CDR2 YSYEKL. CDR3 length equals 13 residues. Deletions cut 0 bases from V and 6 bases from J, with 8 bases between. Here the CDR3 reads CASSQDHRNGYTF. The CDR3 DNA reads TGCGCCAGCAGCCAAGATCACAGGAATGGCTACACCTTC.

The rearrangement joins TRBV27 to TRBJ2-7, with 7 bases aligning to TRBD1. CDR3 length: 14 amino acids. The germline V gene has CDR1 MNHEY and CDR2 SMNVEV (reference sequence). The V and J ends lost 7 bases and 3 bases, in that order; junction bases with no gene match: 9. The CDR3 coding sequence is TGTGCCAGCACCCTTAACCGGGACAGCTACGAGCAGTACTTC. Translating it yields CASTLNRDSYEQYF.

This chain joins TRBV18 and TRBJ2-2; TRBD1 agrees at 8 bases. With 2 bases clipped from V and 6 bases from J, the junction kept 8 bases outside the gene matches. The CDR3 runs to 16 residues. The germline CDR1 and CDR2 sequences are KGHSH and LQKENI. This chain's CDR3 is CASSPWRQGPSGELFF. The DNA of the CDR3 is TGTGCCAGCTCACCATGGAGACAGGGGCCTTCCGGGGAGCTGTTTTTT.

The chain combines TRBV19 with TRBJ1-1, with 11 bases lining up with TRBD1. CDR1 and CDR2 from the germline V gene are LNHDA and SQIVND (reference sequence). V lost 3 bases to trimming and J lost 7 bases; unmatched junction nucleotides: 4. CDR3 length: 14 amino acids. This CDR3 reads CASSISGTGGEAFF. The CDR3 bases are TGTGCCAGTAGTATTTCCGGGACAGGGGGTGAAGCTTTCTTT.

The chain has TRBV3-1 (or the pseudogene TRBV3-2) and TRBJ1-6, with 7 bases lining up with TRBD1. The junction had 5 bases not matched to a gene; V was cut back by 4 bases and J by 5 bases. The CDR3 has 15 amino acids. Germline V gene data show CDR1 as LGHDT and CDR2 as YNNKEL (reference sequence). CDR3 DNA sequence: TGTGCCAGCAGCCTCGACAGGGTGGATAATTCACCCCTCCACTTT. Protein product: CASSLDRVDNSPLHF.

CDR3 region: CASSPRRGGWGSTDTQYF. The CDR3 nucleotides are TGTGCCAGCAGCCCTCGGCGGGGGGGCTGGGGGAGCACAGATACGCAGTATTTT. The chain couples TRBV7-2 to TRBJ2-3, with 9 nucleotides matching TRBD2. CDR1 SGHTA and CDR2 FQGNSA come from the germline V gene. CDR3 size: 18 residues. V lost 5 bases and J lost 0; bases outside the gene matches: 12.

The chain uses TRBV25-1 and TRBJ1-6, with 8 bases lining up with TRBD1. The CDR3 extends over 15 amino acids. V was pared by 3 bases and J by 6 bases, with 4 bases of the junction left unmatched. Germline values: CDR1 MGHDK, CDR2 SYGVNS. In DNA, the CDR3 is TGTGCCAGCAGTGATGGACAGGGATTTAATTCACCCCTCCACTTT. Protein sequence: CASSDGQGFNSPLHF.

The chain couples TRBV18 to TRBJ1-1; possible D gene TRBD1, 5 bases. Trimming shortened V by 8 bases and J by 7 bases, and 14 bases separated the two germline ends. Germline V gene sequence: CDR1 KGHSH, CDR2 LQKENI. This CDR3 region has 12 residues. The CDR3 region is CASAGSQGEAFF. The CDR3 DNA is TGTGCCAGCGCGGGGTCTCAGGGTGAAGCTTTCTTT.

V and J are TRBV6-5 and TRBJ1-1; unclear D gene. This CDR3 is 15 amino acids long. V dropped 5 bases and J dropped 1 base, with 14 bases sitting between them. CDR1 MNHEY and CDR2 SVGAGI come from the germline V gene. CDR3 nucleotide sequence: TGTGCCAGCAGTCCCGGATGGGCCGGGAACACTGAAGCTTTCTTT. Amino acid sequence: CASSPGWAGNTEAFF.

This clone was observed once. The DNA of the CDR3 is TGTGCCAGCCAGCGGGAACAGGTCATGAACACTGAAGCTTTCTTT. This gives the protein CASQREQVMNTEAFF. The chain carries TRBV7-9 and TRBJ1-1; a weak D match, TRBD1 (5 bases). Looked up from germline, CDR1 is SEHNR and CDR2 is FQNEAQ (reference sequence). This CDR3 comprises 15 residues. The V and J ends lost 8 bases and 0 bases respectively, with 16 bases between them.

On this clone: The junction departs from the called germline gene at one end, perhaps through a read error. The V call is TRBV5-1, the J call TRBJ2-3; TRBD2 is a possible D gene (6 bases). Looked up from germline, CDR1 is SGHRS and CDR2 is YFSETQ. The CDR3 is 12 residues long. CDR3 sequence: CASSSGRLGVSF. The CDR3 DNA reads TGCGCCAGCAGCTCCGGGAGACTAGGAGTTAGTTTT.

In nucleotides, the CDR3 is TGTGCCAGCAGCCCGGACACTACGCAGTATTTT. It codes for CASSPDTTQYF. The chain has TRBV12-3 or TRBV12-4 and TRBJ2-3, with a tentative D call TRBD1 (5 bases). The V and J ends lost 6 bases and 8 bases respectively, with 9 bases between them. This CDR3 contains 11 residues.

The V call is TRBV6-4, the J call TRBJ2-7; 10 nucleotides match TRBD2. The J segment lost 3 bases and the V segment lost 4 bases, leaving 3 bases of the junction unmatched. The CDR3 runs to 14 residues. From germline, CDR1 is MRHNA and CDR2 SNTAGT. The CDR3 sequence: CASSVLAGNYEQYF. CDR3 nucleotide sequence: TGTGCCAGCAGTGTACTAGCGGGAAACTACGAGCAGTACTTC.

The rearrangement joins TRBV19 to TRBJ1-2; D may be TRBD1 (6 bases). The V gene lost 1 base and the J gene lost 7 bases, with 13 bases spanning the gap. This CDR3 contains 14 residues. CDR1 is LNHDA and CDR2 is SQIVND in the germline V gene (reference sequence). CDR3 DNA sequence: TGTGCCAGTAGTATAGGCCAGGGGATCGGTGGCTACACCTTC. Amino acids: CASSIGQGIGGYTF.

V usage is TRBV18 and J usage is TRBJ1-1; TRBD1 matches at 12 bases. With V trimmed by 0 bases and J by 7 bases, 3 bases remained unmatched. The CDR3 has 15 amino acids. The germline CDR1 and CDR2 sequences are KGHSH and LQKENI. The CDR3 region is CASSPPGQGAVEAFF. CDR3 DNA: TGTGCCAGCTCACCACCGGGACAGGGGGCGGTTGAAGCTTTCTTT. The full variable domain, its missing parts supplied by reference TRBV18 and TRBJ1-1, is NAGVMQNPRHLVRRRGQEARLRCSPMKGHSHVYWYRQLPEEGLKFMVYLQKENIIDESGMPKERFSAEFPKEGPSILRIQQVVRGDSAAYFCASSPPGQGAVEAFFGQGTRLTVV.

The chain employs TRBV5-1 and TRBJ1-6, with 7 bases lining up with TRBD1. Unmatched junction bases numbered 7, after V lost 4 bases and J lost 6 bases. The CDR3 extends over 15 amino acids. CDR1 SGHRS and CDR2 YFSETQ come from the germline V gene. CDR3 sequence (DNA): TGCGCCAGCAGCATCGAACAGGGGTCTAATTCACCCCTCCACTTT. Its translation is CASSIEQGSNSPLHF.

The chain links TRBV6-4 to TRBJ2-2; possibly TRBD1 for D (6 bases). Germline-derived CDR1 and CDR2 are MRHNA and SNTAGT. Trimming took 4 bases from V and 4 from J, leaving 13 bases between them. This CDR3 spans 15 amino acids. In nucleotides, the CDR3 is TGTGCCAGCAGTGCACAGGGTAGTGGCACCGGGGAGCTGTTTTTT. Its translation is CASSAQGSGTGELFF.

This clone showed up just once. This chain connects TRBV11-2 to TRBJ2-1, with 8 nucleotides matching TRBD2. CDR3 length: 20 residues. V was pared by 0 bases and J by 8 bases, with 21 bases of the junction left unmatched. The germline V gene has CDR1 SGHAT and CDR2 FQNNGV. CDR3: CASSLDLRVGGLGRFDEQFF. The CDR3 DNA reads as TGTGCCAGCAGCTTAGATTTAAGGGTAGGGGGACTAGGTCGATTCGATGAGCAGTTCTTC.

This sequence joins TRBV10-1 and TRBJ2-3; TRBD1 matches 7 bases. Germline values: CDR1 WNHNN, CDR2 SYGVQD (reference sequence). The CDR3 is made up of 17 amino acids. V was pared by 3 bases and J by 0 bases, with 9 bases of the junction left unmatched. The CDR3 is CASSETGTALSTDTQYF. CDR3 DNA: TGCGCCAGCAGTGAAACAGGGACAGCCCTGAGCACAGATACGCAGTATTTT.

This clone was detected once. J is TRBJ1-5 and V is TRBV30; 7 bases are a match to TRBD1. The CDR3 is 15 residues long. The junction had 5 bases not matched to a gene; V was cut back by 3 bases and J by 0 bases. CDR1 and CDR2 from the germline V gene are GTSNPN and SVGIG (reference sequence). CDR3 nucleotides: TGTGCCTGGAGAAGGCGACAGGGTAGCAATCAGCCCCAGCATTTT. This encodes CAWRRRQGSNQPQHF.

This chain joins TRBV5-4 and TRBJ2-2, with 8 bases fitting TRBD2. The CDR3 is 15 amino acids. Trimming at V came to 3 bases and at J to 5 bases, leaving 6 bases not matched to a gene. CDR1 and CDR2 (germline): SGHNT, YYREEE (reference sequence). The CDR3 DNA sequence: TGTGCCAGCAGCTCCGGGACTAGTCGGACCGGGGAGCTGTTTTTT. Translating it yields CASSSGTSRTGELFF.

The gene calls are TRBV2 and TRBJ2-3; 13 bases match TRBD2. CDR1 is SNHLY and CDR2 is FYNNEI in the germline V gene. The length of the CDR3 is 19 residues. Trimming took 1 base from V and 4 from J; bases not matched to a gene: 11. The CDR3 sequence: CASSEGGLAGWGIPDTQYF. The CDR3 DNA reads as TGTGCCAGCAGTGAAGGGGGACTAGCGGGGTGGGGCATACCAGATACGCAGTATTTT.